This note documents a single TCR beta chain sequence. Its antigen is unknown. This specimen belongs to a study of T cell responses to AZD1222 COVID-19 vaccine. Findings and limits, study-wide: Once two AZD1222 doses were given, Spike-specific TCR breadth and depth went up. Clonal diversity was possibly underestimated, and the donors were mostly white British, with more females. Among AZD1222 vaccinees, only 5 to 7 were seropositive at baseline.

Trimming cost V 5 bases and J 5 bases, with 18 bases left between them. CDR1 SGHTA and CDR2 FQGNSA come from the germline V gene. The CDR3 sequence is 15 residues long. Repertoires were generated with immunoSEQ multiplex PCR, while TCRdb's copy carries only in-frame clones and drops some. The sample lists about 140,000 clones; roughly nine tenths were seen once. The chain combines TRBV7-2 with TRBJ2-5, with D perhaps TRBD2 (5 bases). The material sequenced was peripheral blood, taken 28 days after the second dose of the MenACWY control vaccine. The receptor was derived from an adult who received the MenACWY meningococcal vaccine as a control. DNA of the CDR3: TGTGCCAGCAGCCCCAATCCCCTAGCAAAGGAGACCCAGTACTTC. Translating it yields CASSPNPLAKETQYF.